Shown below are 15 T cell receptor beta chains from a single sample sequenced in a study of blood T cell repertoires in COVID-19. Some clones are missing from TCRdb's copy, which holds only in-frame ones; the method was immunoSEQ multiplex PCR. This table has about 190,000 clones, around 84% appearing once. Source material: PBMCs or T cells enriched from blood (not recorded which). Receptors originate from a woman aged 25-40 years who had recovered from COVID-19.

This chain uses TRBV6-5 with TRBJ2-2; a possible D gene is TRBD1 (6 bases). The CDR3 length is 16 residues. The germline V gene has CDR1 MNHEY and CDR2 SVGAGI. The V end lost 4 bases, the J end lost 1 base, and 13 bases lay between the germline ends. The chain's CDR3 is CASSLVPRGNTGELFF. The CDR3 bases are TGTGCCAGCAGTTTGGTTCCCAGGGGGAACACCGGGGAGCTGTTTTTT.

The CDR3 nucleotides are TGTGCCAGCAGTGACCCTAGCGTAACCTACGAGCAGTACGTC. Residues: CASSDPSVTYEQYV. The chain uses TRBV6-1 and TRBJ2-7, with a weak D call TRBD2 (6 bases). The V end was cut by 3 bases, the J end by 2 bases, with 11 bases between. CDR3 size: 14 residues. CDR1 MNHNS and CDR2 SASEGT come from the germline V gene.

The CDR3 DNA reads as TGTGCCAGCAGGACAGGGTGGGATCAGCCCCAGCATTTT. This codes for CASRTGWDQPQHF. The chain combines TRBV28 with TRBJ1-5, with 7 bases identical to TRBD1. Germline lookup yields CDR1 MDHEN and CDR2 SYDVKM. CDR3 length equals 13 residues. The junction had 4 bases not matched to a gene; V was cut back by 6 bases and J by 5 bases.

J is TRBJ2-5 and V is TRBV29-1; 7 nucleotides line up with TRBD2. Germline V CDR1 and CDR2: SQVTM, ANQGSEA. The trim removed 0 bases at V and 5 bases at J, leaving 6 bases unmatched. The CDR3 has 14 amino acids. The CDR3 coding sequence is TGCAGCGTTGAAGATGGACGGGGAGGGGAGACCCAGTACTTC. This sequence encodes CSVEDGRGGETQYF.

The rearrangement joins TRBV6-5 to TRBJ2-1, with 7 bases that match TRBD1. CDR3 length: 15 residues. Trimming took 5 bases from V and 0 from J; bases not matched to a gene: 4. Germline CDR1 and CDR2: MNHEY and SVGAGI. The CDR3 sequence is CASSRQGTSYNEQFF. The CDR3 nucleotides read TGTGCCAGCAGTCGACAGGGAACCTCCTACAATGAGCAGTTCTTC.

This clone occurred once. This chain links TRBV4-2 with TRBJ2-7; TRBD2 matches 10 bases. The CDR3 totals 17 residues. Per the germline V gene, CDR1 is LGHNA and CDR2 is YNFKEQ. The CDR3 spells CASSQVASGGQDRRWVV. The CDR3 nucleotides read TGTGCCAGCAGCCAAGTTGCTAGCGGGGGCCAGGACCGCCGGTGGGTCGTC.

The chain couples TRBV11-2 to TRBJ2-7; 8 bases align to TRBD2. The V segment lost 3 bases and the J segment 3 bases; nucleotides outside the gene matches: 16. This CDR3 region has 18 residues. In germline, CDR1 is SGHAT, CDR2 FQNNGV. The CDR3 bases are TGTGCCAGCAGCTTCACTAGCGGTACTCTTAAGACCCACTACGAGCAGTACTTC. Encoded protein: CASSFTSGTLKTHYEQYF.

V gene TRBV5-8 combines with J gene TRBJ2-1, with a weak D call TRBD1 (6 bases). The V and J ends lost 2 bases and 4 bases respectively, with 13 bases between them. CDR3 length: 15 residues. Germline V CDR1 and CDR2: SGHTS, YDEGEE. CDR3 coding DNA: TGTGCCAGCAGCTTTTCCGGGACACAGTACAATGAGCAGTTCTTC. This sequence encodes CASSFSGTQYNEQFF.

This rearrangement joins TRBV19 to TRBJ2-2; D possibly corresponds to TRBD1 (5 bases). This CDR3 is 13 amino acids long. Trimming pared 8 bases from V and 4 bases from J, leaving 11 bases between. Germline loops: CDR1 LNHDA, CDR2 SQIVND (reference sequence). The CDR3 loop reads CASRRVFTGELFF. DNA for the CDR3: TGTGCCAGTCGCAGGGTATTCACCGGGGAGCTGTTTTTT.

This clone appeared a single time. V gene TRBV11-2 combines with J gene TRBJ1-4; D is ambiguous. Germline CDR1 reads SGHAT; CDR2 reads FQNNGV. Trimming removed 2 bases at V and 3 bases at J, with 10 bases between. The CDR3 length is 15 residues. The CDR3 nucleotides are TGTGCCAGCAGCTTAATTGCAGTGTCTAATGAAAAACTGTTTTTT. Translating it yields CASSLIAVSNEKLFF.

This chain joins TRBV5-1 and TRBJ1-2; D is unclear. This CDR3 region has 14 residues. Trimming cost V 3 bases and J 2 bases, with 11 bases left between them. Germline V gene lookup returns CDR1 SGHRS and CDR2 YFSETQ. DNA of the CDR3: TGCGCCAGCAGCTCAGACACCATAAACTATGGCTACACCTTC. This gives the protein CASSSDTINYGYTF.

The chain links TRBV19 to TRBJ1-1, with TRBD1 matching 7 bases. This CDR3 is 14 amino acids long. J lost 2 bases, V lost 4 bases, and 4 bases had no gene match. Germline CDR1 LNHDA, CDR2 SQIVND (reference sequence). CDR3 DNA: TGTGCCAGTAGTAAGTCAGGGGGAAACACTGAAGCTTTCTTT. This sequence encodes CASSKSGGNTEAFF.

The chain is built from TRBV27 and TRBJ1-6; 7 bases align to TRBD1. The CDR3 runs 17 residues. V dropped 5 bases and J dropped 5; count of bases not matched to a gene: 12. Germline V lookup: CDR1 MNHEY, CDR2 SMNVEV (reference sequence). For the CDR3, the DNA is TGTGCCAGCAGTCAAACCCCCACAGGGGTCAATAATTCACCCCTCCACTTT. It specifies CASSQTPTGVNNSPLHF.

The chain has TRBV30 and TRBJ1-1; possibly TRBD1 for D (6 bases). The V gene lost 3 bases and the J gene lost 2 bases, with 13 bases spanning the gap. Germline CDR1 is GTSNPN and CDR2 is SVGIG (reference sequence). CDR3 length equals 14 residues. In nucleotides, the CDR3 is TGTGCCTGGAGAGGGACAAGTGTAAACACTGAAGCTTTCTTT. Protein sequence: CAWRGTSVNTEAFF.

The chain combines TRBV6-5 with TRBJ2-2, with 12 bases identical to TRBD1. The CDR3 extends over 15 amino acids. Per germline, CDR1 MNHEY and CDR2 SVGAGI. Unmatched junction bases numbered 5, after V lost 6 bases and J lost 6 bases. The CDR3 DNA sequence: TGTGCCAGCAGACTGGGACAGGGGGCGGCCGGGGAGCTGTTTTTT. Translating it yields CASRLGQGAAGELFF.